Below are 21 T cell receptor beta chains sequenced from a single sample in a study of T cell clonality in common variable immunodeficiency. Data came from immunoSEQ multiplex PCR; TCRdb stores just in-frame clones and leaves some out. The sample was found to contain about 52,000 clones, and every one recurs. Sequenced input: peripheral blood mononuclear cells. The receptors were sampled from a person aged 18 to 69 in good health.

At least ten counts were recorded for this clone. With the read ending 3 residues before the CDR3 end, the germline J gene is used to fill in that end. The chain couples TRBV7-3 to TRBJ2-5; 14 bases align to TRBD2. V dropped 4 bases and J dropped 3; count of bases not matched to a gene: 4. Germline V lookup: CDR1 SGHTA, CDR2 FQGTGA. The CDR3 consists of 16 residues. The CDR3 sequence: CASSSGTSGRKETQYF. The DNA read from the CDR3 is TGTGCCAGCAGCTCAGGGACTAGCGGGAGAAAAGAGACC.

This clone was recorded many times. The missing CDR3 end, 3 residues past where the read stops, is filled in from the germline J gene. This chain joins TRBV6-2 or TRBV6-3 and TRBJ1-5; 7 bases fit TRBD1. The germline V gene has CDR1 MNHEY and CDR2 SVGEGT. The CDR3 runs 15 residues. The V segment lost 5 bases and the J segment 4 bases; nucleotides outside the gene matches: 8. The CDR3 DNA, read in part, is TGTGCCAGCAGTCACGCTACAGGGGAAAATCAGCCC. It specifies CASSHATGENQP. From start to end, the CDR3 is CASSHATGENQPQHF.

Turning to this clone: The sequence runs out 3 residues before the end of the CDR3; the remainder is reconstructed from the germline J gene. The chain has TRBV7-2 and TRBJ1-3; no firm D call. This CDR3 has 12 residues. Germline lookup yields CDR1 SGHTA and CDR2 FQGNSA. CDR3 sequence: CASSITAEHIYF. The sequenced part of the CDR3 DNA is TGTGCCAGCAGCATAACAGCAGAACAC.

This clone was seen many times. This CDR3 reads CASSHTDRVFIGSGNTIYF. The sequenced part of the CDR3 DNA is TGTGCCAGCAGCCATACGGACAGGGTGTTTATAGGATCTGGAAACACC. This chain connects TRBV4-2 to TRBJ1-3; 8 bases are a match to TRBD1. The CDR3 is cut off 3 residues early in the read; its end comes from the germline J gene. V gave up 3 bases and J gave up 1 base; unmatched junction bases: 14. CDR1 and CDR2 from the germline V gene are LGHNA and YNFKEQ. The CDR3 extends over 19 amino acids.

This clone has only a few counts. A much larger clone differs from this one at a single base, so this may be a read error. The missing CDR3 end, 3 residues past where the read stops, is filled in from the germline J gene. The chain links TRBV5-5 to TRBJ2-5; tentative D call: TRBD2 (5 bases). The CDR3 contains 14 residues. Germline assignment: CDR1 SGHKS and CDR2 YYEKEE (reference sequence). The CDR3 is CASSLSPSTDTQYF. CDR3 DNA (partial): TGTGCCAGCAGCTTGTCCCCTAGCACAGATACC.

For this clone: The CDR3 end falls 3 residues outside the read, so it is completed with the germline J gene. This chain uses TRBV5-4 with TRBJ2-7; 9 nucleotides align to TRBD1. Germline CDR1 and CDR2: SGHNT and YYREEE (reference sequence). This CDR3 spans 15 amino acids. V dropped 4 bases and J dropped 6; count of bases not matched to a gene: 11. The CDR3 is CASSSPGQGGSEQYF. The part of the CDR3 DNA that was read is TGTGCCAGCAGCAGCCCGGGACAGGGTGGAAGCGAG.

This clone was observed many times. The DNA ends 3 residues before the CDR3 does, and the rest of the CDR3 is filled in from the germline J gene. The genes are TRBV5-4 and TRBJ2-1; no reliable D call. Deletions cut 0 bases from V and 4 bases from J, with 11 bases between. Germline loops: CDR1 SGHNT, CDR2 YYREEE (reference sequence). The CDR3 runs to 15 residues. CDR3 sequence reads: CASSLDSPVYNEQFF. The sequenced part of the CDR3 DNA is TGTGCCAGCAGCTTGGACTCACCCGTATACAATGAG.

This clone was seen many times. The CDR3 extends 3 residues past the end of the read, so its final part is completed from the germline J gene. The rearrangement uses TRBV30 and TRBJ1-5; 8 nucleotides match TRBD1. J lost 6 bases, V lost 1 base, and 5 bases had no gene match. CDR1 and CDR2 (germline): GTSNPN, SVGIG (reference sequence). This CDR3 has 14 residues. CDR3 amino acids: CAWSAGQGSQPQHF. The DNA read from the CDR3 is TGTGCCTGGAGTGCCGGACAGGGAAGTCAGCCC.

A word on this clone: The CDR3 is cut off 3 residues early in the read; its end comes from the germline J gene. J is TRBJ2-1 and V is TRBV18; 8 bases are shared with TRBD2. CDR1 and CDR2 (germline): KGHSH, LQKENI. The CDR3 consists of 16 residues. With V trimmed by 0 bases and J by 0 bases, 1 base remained unmatched. Incomplete CDR3 DNA: TGTGCCAGCTCACCACCCGGGGGGGCCTCCTACAATGAG. Its translation is CASSPPGGASYNE. The whole CDR3 reads CASSPPGGASYNEQFF.

To note about this clone: The read comes to an end 3 residues before the CDR3 does, leaving the germline J gene to fill in the end. The chain links TRBV20-1 to TRBJ2-3; D ambiguous. The CDR3 sequence is 11 residues long. CDR1 is DFQATT and CDR2 is SNEGSKA in the germline V gene (reference sequence). The CDR3 bases that were read are TGCAGTGCTAGAGTAACCACGGCG. Translating it yields CSARVTTA. The complete CDR3 protein is CSARVTTAQYF.

This clone was seen only a few times. Coverage ceases 3 residues before the CDR3 finishes, and the germline J gene fills in the end. The chain is built from TRBV18 and TRBJ1-5; a weak D match, TRBD1 (5 bases). The ends were cut back, 5 bases at V and 2 bases at J, with 10 bases in the middle. The CDR3 has 14 amino acids. CDR1 is KGHSH, CDR2 LQKENI, per germline. The CDR3 loop is CASSTGGGNQPQHF. The CDR3 bases that were read are TGTGCCAGCTCAACGGGGGGGGGCAATCAGCCC.

This clone was observed at least ten times. The CDR3 end is not reached by the read, which stops 3 residues before it; the germline J gene fills it in. The V gene is TRBV20-1, the J gene TRBJ2-1; TRBD2 matches 13 bases. V dropped 6 bases and J dropped 0; count of bases not matched to a gene: 14. Germline CDR1 DFQATT, CDR2 SNEGSKA (reference sequence). This CDR3 has 19 amino acids. Partial CDR3 DNA: TGCAGTGCCCCGCTGCGGACTAGCGGGAGAGCGGGCTCCTACAATGAG. Translated: CSAPLRTSGRAGSYNE. The whole CDR3 reads CSAPLRTSGRAGSYNEQFF.

This clone was seen at least ten times. The sequence runs out 3 residues before the end of the CDR3; the remainder is reconstructed from the germline J gene. The chain uses TRBV6-2 or TRBV6-3 and TRBJ2-5; D remains ambiguous. Trimming shortened V by 0 bases and J by 5 bases, and 10 bases separated the two germline ends. The CDR3 loop spans 14 amino acids. Germline assignment: CDR1 MNHEY and CDR2 SVGEGT. The chain's CDR3 is CASSYSTRVETQYF. The sequenced CDR3 bases are TGTGCCAGCAGTTACTCTACCCGGGTGGAGACC.

This clone was seen ten or more times. The read finishes 3 residues shy of the CDR3 end, and the germline J gene is used to complete it. The V and J genes are TRBV14 and TRBJ1-2; the match to TRBD1 covers 9 bases. The CDR3 loop spans 17 amino acids. The germline V gene encodes CDR1 SGHDN and CDR2 FVKESK. The trim removed 4 bases at V and 4 bases at J, leaving 13 bases unmatched. CDR3 in amino acids: CASSPVPGQGLSYGYTF. The part of the CDR3 DNA that was read is TGTGCCAGCAGCCCCGTCCCGGGACAGGGATTGAGCTATGGC.

This clone was detected only a few times. Coverage ceases 3 residues before the CDR3 finishes, and the germline J gene fills in the end. This chain links TRBV19 with TRBJ1-6; D uncertain. CDR3 size: 17 residues. Germline CDR1 LNHDA, CDR2 SQIVND (reference sequence). The V gene lost 7 bases and the J gene lost 0 bases, with 16 bases spanning the gap. CDR3: CASKATPLSSYNSPLHF. The covered CDR3 bases are TGTGCCAGTAAAGCCACCCCTTTGAGCTCCTATAATTCACCC.

This clone was counted ten times or more. The read ends 3 residues before the CDR3 terminus; that terminus is restored from the germline J gene. This chain links TRBV29-1 with TRBJ2-5; the D gene is possibly TRBD2 (7 bases). Germline loops: CDR1 SQVTM, CDR2 ANQGSEA. The V gene lost 8 bases and the J gene lost 5 bases, with 12 bases spanning the gap. This CDR3 comprises 11 residues. This CDR3 reads CSPGGGETQYF. The covered CDR3 bases are TGCAGCCCGGGGGGCGGTGAGACC. Using reference TRBV29-1 and TRBJ2-5 for the parts outside the CDR3, the full variable domain is SAVISQKPSRDICQRGTSLTIQCQVDSQVTMMFWYRQQPGQSLTLIATANQGSEATYESGFVIDKFPISRPNLTFSTLTVSNMSPEDSSIYLCSPGGGETQYFGPGTRLLVL.

This clone showed up many times. The missing CDR3 end, 3 residues past where the read stops, is filled in from the germline J gene. This chain links TRBV7-2 with TRBJ2-7, with D perhaps TRBD1 (6 bases). Per the germline V gene, CDR1 is SGHTA and CDR2 is FQGNSA. Trimming shortened V by 5 bases and J by 6 bases, and 20 bases separated the two germline ends. This CDR3 spans 15 amino acids. The part of the CDR3 DNA that was read is TGTGCCAGCAGCCCTGGGGGCGGAGGTAAGGGCGAG. It is translated as CASSPGGGGKGE. The entire CDR3 protein reads CASSPGGGGKGEQYF.

This clone was seen many times. Sequencing ends 3 residues short of the CDR3 end; the germline J gene provides the rest. V is TRBV7-6 and J is TRBJ2-2; D is unclear. Trimming pared 4 bases from V and 5 bases from J, leaving 14 bases between. The germline gives CDR1 SGHVS, CDR2 FNYEAQ. The CDR3 runs 15 residues. The part of the CDR3 DNA that was read is TGTGCCAGCAGCTCCCAAGACTTATTTACCGGGGAG. It translates to CASSSQDLFTGE. The whole CDR3 is CASSSQDLFTGELFF. The variable domain in full, with the rest retrieved from reference TRBV7-6 and TRBJ2-2, is GAGVSQSPRYKVTKRGQDVALRCDPISGHVSLYWYRQALGQGPEFLTYFNYEAQQDKSGLPNDRFSAERPEGSISTLTIQRTEQRDSAMYRCASSSQDLFTGELFFGEGSRLTVL.

This clone has more than one count but fewer than ten. The missing CDR3 end, 3 residues past where the read stops, is filled in from the germline J gene. The chain links TRBV11-2 to TRBJ2-2; D is perhaps TRBD2 (5 bases). V was clipped by 4 bases and J by 5 bases, with 11 bases between them. CDR1 SGHAT and CDR2 FQNNGV come from the germline V gene. The CDR3 is made up of 14 amino acids. The sequenced CDR3 bases are TGTGCCAGCAGCTCGGACTTGGGAACCGGGGAG. This translates into CASSSDLGTGE. The whole CDR3 region reads CASSSDLGTGELFF.

The CDR3 bases that were read are TGTGCCAGCAGCTTAGCAGTACAGGGTATTCGGAATTCACCA. It encodes CASSLAVQGIRNSP. In full, the CDR3 reads CASSLAVQGIRNSPLFF. The rearrangement joins TRBV7-2 to TRBJ1-4; D is perhaps TRBD1 (6 bases). The read halts 3 residues ahead of the CDR3 end, with the missing end drawn from the germline J gene. The germline V gene has CDR1 SGHTA and CDR2 FQGNSA. The CDR3 runs to 17 residues. Based on the CDR3 plus reference TRBV7-2 and TRBJ1-4, the full variable domain is GAGVSQSPSNKVTEKGKDVELRCDPISGHTALYWYRQSLGQGLEFLIYFQGNSAPDKSGLPSDRFSAERTGGSVSTLTIQRTQQEDSAVYLCASSLAVQGIRNSPLFFGSGTQLSVL.

The sequenced CDR3 bases are TGTGCCAGTAGTGTGATGGGACAGGGGGCTGGTCAGCCC. Encoded protein: CASSVMGQGAGQP. The entire CDR3 reads CASSVMGQGAGQPQHF. This chain connects TRBV19 to TRBJ1-5, with 12 bases fitting TRBD1. The sequence runs out 3 residues before the end of the CDR3; the remainder is reconstructed from the germline J gene. The CDR3 totals 16 residues. CDR1 and CDR2 (germline): LNHDA, SQIVND (reference sequence). Trimming removed 5 bases from V and 6 bases from J; junction bases left unmatched: 8.